Included here is one T cell receptor beta chain sequence, with context. Those enrolled, adults aged about 18 to 95 years, came from about two dozen US areas. Assignments of participants to cohorts depended upon their own reported clinical history. Per the germline V gene, CDR1 is SEHNR and CDR2 is FQNEAQ (reference sequence). Trimming took off 2 bases at V and 6 bases at J, with 8 bases between the two ends. This CDR3 comprises 13 residues. The source of the sample is a study of blood T cell repertoires in COVID-19. On the study more broadly: Collection of acute and convalescent COVID-19 samples took place in the United States, Italy and Spain.

Sequenced by immunoSEQ multiplex PCR; TCRdb stores in-frame clones only, minus some. The sample yields about 300,000 clones, around 86% seen once. The TCR originated in a man aged 30 to 39 who had recovered from COVID-19. The chain recombines TRBV7-9 with TRBJ2-1; maybe TRBD2 (5 bases). Input material: PBMCs or T cells enriched from blood (not recorded which). The CDR3 here is CASSLTGSNEQFF. CDR3 coding DNA: TGTGCCAGCAGCTTAACGGGGAGCAATGAGCAGTTCTTC.